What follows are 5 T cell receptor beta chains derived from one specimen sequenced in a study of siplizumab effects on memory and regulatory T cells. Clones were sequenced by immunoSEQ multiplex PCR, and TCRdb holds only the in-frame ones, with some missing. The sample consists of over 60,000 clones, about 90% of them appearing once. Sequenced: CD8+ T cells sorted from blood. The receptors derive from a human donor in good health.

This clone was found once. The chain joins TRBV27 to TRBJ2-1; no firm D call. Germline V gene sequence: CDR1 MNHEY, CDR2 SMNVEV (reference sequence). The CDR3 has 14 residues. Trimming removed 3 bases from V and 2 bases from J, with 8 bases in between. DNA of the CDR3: TGTGCCAGCAGTTTTGCAGGTCCCTACAATGAGCAGTTCTTC. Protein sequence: CASSFAGPYNEQFF.

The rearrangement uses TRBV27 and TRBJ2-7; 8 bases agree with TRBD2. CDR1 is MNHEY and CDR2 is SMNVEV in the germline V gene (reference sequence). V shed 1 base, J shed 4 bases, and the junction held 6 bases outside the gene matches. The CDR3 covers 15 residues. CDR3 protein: CASSLLASGWYEQYF. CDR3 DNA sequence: TGTGCCAGCAGTTTATTGGCTAGCGGGTGGTACGAGCAGTACTTC.

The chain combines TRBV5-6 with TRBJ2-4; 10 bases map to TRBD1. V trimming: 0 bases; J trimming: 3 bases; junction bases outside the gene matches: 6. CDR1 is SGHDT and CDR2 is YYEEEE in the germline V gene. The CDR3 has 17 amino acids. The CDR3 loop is CASSLAAGQGVKNIQYF. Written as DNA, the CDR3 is TGTGCCAGCAGCTTGGCCGCTGGACAGGGGGTCAAAAACATTCAGTACTTC.

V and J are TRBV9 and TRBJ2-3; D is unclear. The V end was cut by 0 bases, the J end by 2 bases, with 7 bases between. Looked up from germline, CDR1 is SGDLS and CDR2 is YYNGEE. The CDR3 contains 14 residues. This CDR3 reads CASSVERFTDTQYF. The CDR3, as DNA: TGTGCCAGCAGCGTAGAACGGTTCACAGATACGCAGTATTTT.

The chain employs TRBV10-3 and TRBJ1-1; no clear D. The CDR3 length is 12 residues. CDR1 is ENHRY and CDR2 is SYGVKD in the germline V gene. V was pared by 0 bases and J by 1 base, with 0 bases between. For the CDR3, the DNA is TGTGCCATCAGTGAGTCGAACACTGAAGCTTTCTTT. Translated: CAISESNTEAFF.